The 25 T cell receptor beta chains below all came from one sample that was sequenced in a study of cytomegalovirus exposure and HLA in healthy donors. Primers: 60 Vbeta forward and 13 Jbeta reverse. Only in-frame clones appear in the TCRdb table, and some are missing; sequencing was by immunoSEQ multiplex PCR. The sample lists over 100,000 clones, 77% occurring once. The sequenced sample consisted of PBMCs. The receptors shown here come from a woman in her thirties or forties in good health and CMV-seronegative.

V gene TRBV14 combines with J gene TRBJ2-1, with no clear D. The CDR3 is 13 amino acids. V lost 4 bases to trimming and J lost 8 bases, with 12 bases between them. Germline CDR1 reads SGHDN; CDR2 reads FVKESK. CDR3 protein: CASSPLGLDEQFF. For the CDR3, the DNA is TGTGCCAGCAGCCCACTCGGGTTGGATGAGCAGTTCTTC.

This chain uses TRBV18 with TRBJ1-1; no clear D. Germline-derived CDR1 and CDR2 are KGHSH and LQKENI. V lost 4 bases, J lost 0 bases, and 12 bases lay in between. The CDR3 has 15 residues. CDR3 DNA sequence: TGTGCCAGCTCACGATCTCCGGAGGTGAACACTGAAGCTTTCTTT. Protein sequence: CASSRSPEVNTEAFF. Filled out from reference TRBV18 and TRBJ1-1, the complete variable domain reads NAGVMQNPRHLVRRRGQEARLRCSPMKGHSHVYWYRQLPEEGLKFMVYLQKENIIDESGMPKERFSAEFPKEGPSILRIQQVVRGDSAAYFCASSRSPEVNTEAFFGQGTRLTVV.

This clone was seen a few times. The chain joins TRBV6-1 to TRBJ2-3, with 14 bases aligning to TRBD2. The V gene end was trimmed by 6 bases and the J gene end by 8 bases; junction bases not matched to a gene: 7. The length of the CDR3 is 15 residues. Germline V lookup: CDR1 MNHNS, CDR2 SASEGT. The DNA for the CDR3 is TGTGCCAGCAGCCTGACTAGCGGGGGGGCAGGTACGCAGTATTTT. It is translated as CASSLTSGGAGTQYF.

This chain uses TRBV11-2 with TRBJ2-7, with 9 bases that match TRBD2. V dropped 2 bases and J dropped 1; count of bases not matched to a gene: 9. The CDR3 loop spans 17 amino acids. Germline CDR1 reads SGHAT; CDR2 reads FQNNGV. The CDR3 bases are TGTGCCAGCAGCTTAAATAGCTGGAGCGGGGGGTCCTACGAGCAGTACTTC. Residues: CASSLNSWSGGSYEQYF.

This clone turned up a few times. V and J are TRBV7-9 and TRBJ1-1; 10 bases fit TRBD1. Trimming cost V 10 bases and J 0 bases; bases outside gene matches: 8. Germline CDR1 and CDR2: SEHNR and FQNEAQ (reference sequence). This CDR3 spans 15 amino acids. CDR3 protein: CATRPGTGVNTEAFF. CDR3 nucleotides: TGTGCCACTCGTCCCGGGACAGGGGTGAACACTGAAGCTTTCTTT.

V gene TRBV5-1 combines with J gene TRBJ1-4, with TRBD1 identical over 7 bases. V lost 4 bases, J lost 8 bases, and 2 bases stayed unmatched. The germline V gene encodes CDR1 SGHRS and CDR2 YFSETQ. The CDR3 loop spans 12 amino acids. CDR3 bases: TGCGCCAGCAGCGGACAGGACGAAAAACTGTTTTTT. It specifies CASSGQDEKLFF.

In DNA form, the CDR3 reads TGTGCCAGCAGCGTAGGGGCAAGCTCCTATAATTCACCCCTCCACTTT. Amino acid sequence: CASSVGASSYNSPLHF. The chain has TRBV9 and TRBJ1-6, with D unresolved. The CDR3 has 16 residues. Germline V lookup: CDR1 SGDLS, CDR2 YYNGEE. Trimming took 0 bases from V and 0 from J, leaving 7 bases between them.

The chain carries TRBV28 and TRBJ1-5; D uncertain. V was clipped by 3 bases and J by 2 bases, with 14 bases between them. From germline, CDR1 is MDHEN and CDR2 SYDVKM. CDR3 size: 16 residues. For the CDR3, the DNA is TGTGCCAGCAGTTTTATTGGAAAGCGGGGCAATCAGCCCCAGCATTTT. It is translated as CASSFIGKRGNQPQHF.

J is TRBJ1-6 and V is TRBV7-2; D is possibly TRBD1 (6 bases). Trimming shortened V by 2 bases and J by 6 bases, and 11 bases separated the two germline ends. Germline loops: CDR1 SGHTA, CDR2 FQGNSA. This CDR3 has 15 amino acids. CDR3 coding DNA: TGTGCCAGCAGCTTATCGGTCAGGGGTAATTCACCCCTCCACTTT. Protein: CASSLSVRGNSPLHF.

In nucleotides, the CDR3 is TGTGCCAGCAGCCCGAGGATTTCCATCGGCCAAGAGACCCAGTACTTC. Protein product: CASSPRISIGQETQYF. The chain employs TRBV9 and TRBJ2-5; no clear D. The V end was cut by 4 bases, the J end by 1 base, with 17 bases between. Germline loops: CDR1 SGDLS, CDR2 YYNGEE. The CDR3 has 16 amino acids.

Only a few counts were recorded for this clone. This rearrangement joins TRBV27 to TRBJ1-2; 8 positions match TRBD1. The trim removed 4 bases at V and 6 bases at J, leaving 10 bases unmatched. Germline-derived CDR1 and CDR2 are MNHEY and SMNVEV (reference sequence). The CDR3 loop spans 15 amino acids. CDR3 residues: CASSSHSRTGNGYTF. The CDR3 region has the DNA TGTGCCAGCAGTTCCCACTCGCGGACAGGGAATGGCTACACCTTC.

The DNA of the CDR3 is TGTGCCAGCAGCTTGGGCGGGACAGGACGGGAAAAACTGTTTTTT. Protein product: CASSLGGTGREKLFF. V is TRBV5-6 and J is TRBJ1-4; 8 nucleotides match TRBD1. The CDR3 totals 15 residues. The germline gives CDR1 SGHDT, CDR2 YYEEEE. The J segment lost 8 bases and the V segment lost 0 bases, leaving 6 bases of the junction unmatched.

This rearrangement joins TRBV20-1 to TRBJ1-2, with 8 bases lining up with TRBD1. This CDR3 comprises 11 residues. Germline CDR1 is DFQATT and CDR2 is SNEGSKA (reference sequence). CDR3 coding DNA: TGCAGCGCCACAGGGGGCTATGGCTACACCTTC. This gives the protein CSATGGYGYTF.

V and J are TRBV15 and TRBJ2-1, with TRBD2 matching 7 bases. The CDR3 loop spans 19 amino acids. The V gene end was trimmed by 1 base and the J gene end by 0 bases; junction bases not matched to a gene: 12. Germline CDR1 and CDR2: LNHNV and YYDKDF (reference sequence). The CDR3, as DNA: TGTGCCACCAGCAGAGTACGAAGGGCAGCGGGGAGCTCCTACAATGAGCAGTTCTTC. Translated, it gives CATSRVRRAAGSSYNEQFF. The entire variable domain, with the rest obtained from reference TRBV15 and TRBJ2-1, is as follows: DAMVIQNPRYQVTQFGKPVTLSCSQTLNHNVMYWYQQKSSQAPKLLFHYYDKDFNNEADTPDNFQSRRPNTSFCFLDIRSPGLGDTAMYLCATSRVRRAAGSSYNEQFFGPGTRLTVL.

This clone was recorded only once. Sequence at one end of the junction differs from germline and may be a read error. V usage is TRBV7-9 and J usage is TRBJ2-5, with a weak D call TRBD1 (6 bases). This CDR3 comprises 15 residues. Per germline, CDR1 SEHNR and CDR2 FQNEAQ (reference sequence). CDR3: CSSSLNDGQLETQYF. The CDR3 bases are TGTTCCAGCAGCTTAAACGATGGACAGCTAGAGACCCAGTACTTC.

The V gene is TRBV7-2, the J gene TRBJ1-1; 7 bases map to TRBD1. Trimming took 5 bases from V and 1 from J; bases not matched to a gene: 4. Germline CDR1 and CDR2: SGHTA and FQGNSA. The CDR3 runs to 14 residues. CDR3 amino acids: CASSVWTGNTEAFF. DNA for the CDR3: TGTGCCAGCAGCGTTTGGACAGGGAACACTGAAGCTTTCTTT.

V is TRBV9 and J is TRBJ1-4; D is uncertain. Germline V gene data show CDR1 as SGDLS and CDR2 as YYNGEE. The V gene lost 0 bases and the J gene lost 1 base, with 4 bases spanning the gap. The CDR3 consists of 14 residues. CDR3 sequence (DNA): TGTGCCAGCAGCGTAGGCGGAACTAATGAAAAACTGTTTTTT. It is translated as CASSVGGTNEKLFF.

DNA of the CDR3: TGTGCCAGTAGCCCCCAAGGCCCTGATGGGACAGGTCAAGGAACCCAGTACTTC. Amino acids: CASSPQGPDGTGQGTQYF. The chain has TRBV19 and TRBJ2-5; 8 nucleotides agree with TRBD1. This CDR3 spans 18 amino acids. In germline, CDR1 is LNHDA, CDR2 SQIVND (reference sequence). V lost 6 bases to trimming and J lost 8 bases; unmatched junction nucleotides: 23.

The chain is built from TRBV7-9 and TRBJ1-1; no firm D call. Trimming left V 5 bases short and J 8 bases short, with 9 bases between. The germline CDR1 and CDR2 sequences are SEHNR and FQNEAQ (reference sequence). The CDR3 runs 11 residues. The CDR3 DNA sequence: TGTGCCAGCAGCCGAGACATGGAAGCTTTCTTT. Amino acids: CASSRDMEAFF.

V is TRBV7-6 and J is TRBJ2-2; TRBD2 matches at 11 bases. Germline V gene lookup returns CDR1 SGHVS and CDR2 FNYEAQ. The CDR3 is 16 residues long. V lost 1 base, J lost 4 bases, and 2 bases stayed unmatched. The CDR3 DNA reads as TGTGCCAGCAGCTTAGGTCTAGCGGGAGGCACCGGGGAGCTGTTTTTT. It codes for CASSLGLAGGTGELFF.

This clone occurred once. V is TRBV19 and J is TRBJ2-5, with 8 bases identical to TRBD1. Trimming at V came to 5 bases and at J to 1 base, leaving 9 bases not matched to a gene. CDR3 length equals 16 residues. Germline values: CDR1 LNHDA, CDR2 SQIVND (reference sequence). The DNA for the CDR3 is TGTGCCAGTAGTCCCCGGGACAGGAGCGTCCAAGAGACCCAGTACTTC. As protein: CASSPRDRSVQETQYF.

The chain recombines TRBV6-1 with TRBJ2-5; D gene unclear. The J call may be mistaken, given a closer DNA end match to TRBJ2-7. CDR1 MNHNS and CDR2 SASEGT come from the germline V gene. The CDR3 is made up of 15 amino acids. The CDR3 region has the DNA TGTGCCAGCAGTGGATTTGAGGTTCGGTACTACGAGCAGTACTTC. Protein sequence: CASSGFEVRYYEQYF.

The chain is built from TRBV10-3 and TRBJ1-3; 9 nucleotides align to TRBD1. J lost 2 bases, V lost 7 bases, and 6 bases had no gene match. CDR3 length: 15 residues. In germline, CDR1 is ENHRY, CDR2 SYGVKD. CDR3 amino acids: CAINRGQGTGNTIYF. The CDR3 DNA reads TGTGCCATCAATAGGGGACAGGGTACTGGAAACACCATATATTTT.

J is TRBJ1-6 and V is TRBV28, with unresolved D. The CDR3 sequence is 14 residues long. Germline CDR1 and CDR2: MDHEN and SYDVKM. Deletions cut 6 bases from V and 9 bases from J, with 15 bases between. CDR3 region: CASSLLGVGSPLHF. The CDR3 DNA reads TGTGCCAGCAGCCTTCTCGGGGTCGGTTCACCCCTCCACTTT. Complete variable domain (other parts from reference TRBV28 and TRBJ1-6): DVKVTQSSRYLVKRTGEKVFLECVQDMDHENMFWYRQDPGLGLRLIYFSYDVKMKEKGDIPEGYSVSREKKERFSLILESASTNQTSMYLCASSLLGVGSPLHFGNGTRLTVT.

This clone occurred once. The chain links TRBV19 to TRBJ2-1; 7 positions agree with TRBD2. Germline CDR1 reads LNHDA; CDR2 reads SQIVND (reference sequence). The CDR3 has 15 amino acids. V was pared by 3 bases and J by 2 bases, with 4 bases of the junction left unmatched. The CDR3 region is CASSIGGLAYNEQFF. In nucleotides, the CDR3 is TGTGCCAGTAGTATCGGAGGACTAGCCTACAATGAGCAGTTCTTC.